The 7 T cell receptor beta chains in this list originate from one sample, sequenced in a study of cytomegalovirus exposure and HLA in healthy donors. Clones were sequenced by immunoSEQ multiplex PCR, and TCRdb holds only the in-frame ones, with some missing. The sample lists about 130,000 clones, more than 70% occurring once. Sequences were obtained from PBMCs. These receptors were collected from a young man in good health and CMV-seronegative.

Written as DNA, the CDR3 is TGTGCCAGCAGCTTCGGCCTTAGCGGGACGGGCTACGAGCAGTACTTC. This gives the protein CASSFGLSGTGYEQYF. This chain connects TRBV5-6 to TRBJ2-7; 8 positions agree with TRBD2. V dropped 2 bases and J dropped 3; count of bases not matched to a gene: 10. The CDR3 sequence is 16 residues long. Germline assignment: CDR1 SGHDT and CDR2 YYEEEE.

The gene calls are TRBV6-6 and TRBJ2-7; 8 bases agree with TRBD1. There are 15 residues in the CDR3. Losses at the gene ends were 2 bases for V and 7 bases for J; bases not matched to a gene: 10. Germline assignment: CDR1 MNHNY and CDR2 SVGAGI (reference sequence). CDR3 sequence: CASSYGSGGLGEQYF. In DNA, the CDR3 is TGTGCCAGCAGTTACGGGTCAGGGGGCTTGGGTGAGCAGTACTTC.

The chain links TRBV7-2 to TRBJ1-5, with TRBD1 matching over 10 bases. CDR1 is SGHTA, CDR2 FQGNSA, per germline. Trimming at V came to 5 bases and at J to 7 bases, leaving 8 bases not matched to a gene. The CDR3 is 15 amino acids. The CDR3 protein is CASSLMTGGGQPQHF. The CDR3 region has the DNA TGTGCCAGCAGCCTAATGACAGGGGGCGGACAGCCCCAGCATTTT.

The chain uses TRBV5-1 and TRBJ2-3; 7 positions agree with TRBD1. Germline values: CDR1 SGHRS, CDR2 YFSETQ. With V trimmed by 2 bases and J by 3 bases, 6 bases remained unmatched. The CDR3 runs 15 residues. The CDR3 spells CASSFEGRGTDTQYF. CDR3 nucleotides: TGCGCCAGCAGCTTCGAGGGCAGGGGGACAGATACGCAGTATTTT. The full variable domain, with the rest looked up from reference TRBV5-1 and TRBJ2-3, is KAGVTQTPRYLIKTRGQQVTLSCSPISGHRSVSWYQQTPGQGLQFLFEYFSETQRNKGNFPGRFSGRQFSNSRSEMNVSTLELGDSALYLCASSFEGRGTDTQYFGPGTRLTVL.

The chain combines TRBV12-5 with TRBJ2-1, with TRBD1 identical over 11 bases. Germline loops: CDR1 LGHNT, CDR2 FRNRAP. This CDR3 region has 13 residues. Trimming at V came to 2 bases and at J to 15 bases, leaving 6 bases not matched to a gene. The CDR3 nucleotides are TGTGCTAGTGGTTTGCCCCGGACAGGGGGCGGGTTCTTC. Its translation: CASGLPRTGGGFF.

A note on this clone: The sample holds other DNA sequences that translate to the same CDR3. J is TRBJ2-1 and V is TRBV11-2; perhaps TRBD2 as D (5 bases). The germline V gene encodes CDR1 SGHAT and CDR2 FQNNGV. Trimming took 1 base from V and 7 from J, leaving 8 bases between them. The CDR3 is 13 residues long. The CDR3, as DNA: TGTGCCAGCAGCTTAGGAGGCGGGAATGAGCAGTTCTTC. It yields the protein CASSLGGGNEQFF. The full variable domain, rest sourced from reference TRBV11-2 and TRBJ2-1, is EAGVAQSPRYKIIEKRQSVAFWCNPISGHATLYWYQQILGQGPKLLIQFQNNGVVDDSQLPKDRFSAERLKGVDSTLKIQPAKLEDSAVYLCASSLGGGNEQFFGPGTRLTVL.

The gene calls are TRBV29-1 and TRBJ2-7; possibly TRBD1 for D (5 bases). The germline V gene encodes CDR1 SQVTM and CDR2 ANQGSEA. V lost 7 bases, J lost 3 bases, and 13 bases lay in between. CDR3 size: 12 residues. CDR3 nucleotide sequence: TGCAGCGGAGAGCCACAGGACTACGAGCAGTACTTC. Translation: CSGEPQDYEQYF.